Listed below are T cell receptor beta chains from one sample, sequenced in a study of cytomegalovirus exposure and HLA in healthy donors. Assay: immunoSEQ multiplex PCR; the TCRdb copy retains only in-frame clones and omits some. The sample lists 120,000 to 150,000 clones, 60% to 85% occurring once. The sample comprised PBMCs. Receptor source: a male donor in good health and CMV-seronegative. Each CDR3 is given with its conserved first and last residue. D genes are given only for firm matches. Size tells how often a clone was seen (once, few, many) or the class of an expanded clone, and some rows leave it out.

J gene | D gene | V gene | clone size | CDR3 protein | CDR3 DNA
TRBJ1-5 | . | TRBV11-1 | . | CASSLGTANQPQHF | TGTGCCAGCAGCTTAGGCACAGCCAATCAGCCCCAGCATTTT
TRBJ2-2 | TRBD1 | TRBV5-4 | . | CASSGLQGAGTGELFF | TGTGCCAGCAGCGGACTACAGGGGGCTGGCACCGGGGAGCTGTTTTTT
TRBJ1-5 | . | TRBV21-1 | . | CASSPHRRGFSQPQHF | TGTGCCAGCAGCCCCCACAGGAGGGGTTTTAGTCAGCCCCAGCATTTT
TRBJ1-3 | . | TRBV19 | . | CASSVTGNSGNTIYF | TGTGCCAGTAGTGTTACAGGGAACTCTGGAAACACCATATATTTT
TRBJ2-2 | TRBD2 | TRBV19 | . | CASSTHWTSGPANTGELFF | TGTGCCAGTAGTACTCACTGGACTAGCGGACCAGCGAACACCGGGGAGCTGTTTTTT
TRBJ2-3 | . | TRBV27 | . | CASSPALLAASQYF | TGTGCCAGCAGCCCAGCCCTACTAGCTGCGTCGCAGTATTTT
TRBJ1-2 | . | TRBV2 | few | CASSARQHPGTF | TGTGCCAGCAGTGCGAGACAGCACCCTGGCACCTTC
TRBJ2-2 | TRBD2 | TRBV9 | . | CASSPRASGRARTGELFF | TGTGCCAGCAGCCCCCGGGCCAGCGGGAGGGCCAGGACCGGGGAGCTGTTTTTT
TRBJ2-3 | TRBD2 | TRBV7-6 | once | CASSFKLAGTASTDTQYF | TGTGCCAGCAGCTTTAAACTAGCGGGTACAGCTAGCACAGATACGCAGTATTTT
TRBJ2-1 | TRBD2 | TRBV5-6 | few | CASSLLAAGGYNEQFF | TGTGCCAGCAGCTTGTTGGCGGCGGGAGGCTACAATGAGCAGTTCTTC
TRBJ1-4 | . | TRBV5-6 | . | CASSLEGVDEKLFF | TGTGCCAGCAGCTTGGAAGGGGTAGATGAAAAACTGTTTTTT
TRBJ1-5 | . | TRBV9 | . | CASSFGGIFNQPQHF | TGTGCCAGCAGCTTCGGGGGGATTTTCAATCAGCCCCAGCATTTT
TRBJ1-5 | . | TRBV10-2 | once | CASSEGLRQWEPQHF | TGCGCCAGCAGTGAAGGATTGAGGCAATGGGAGCCCCAGCATTTT
TRBJ1-1 | TRBD1 | TRBV11-2 | once | CASSPEGTVGTEAFF | TGTGCCAGCAGCCCAGAGGGGACAGTGGGCACTGAAGCTTTCTTT
TRBJ2-2 | . | TRBV7-9 | once | CASSLAENTGELFF | TGTGCCAGCAGCTTGGCAGAGAACACCGGGGAGCTGTTTTTT
TRBJ2-6 | . | TRBV7-3 | . | CASSREVTGRAGANVLTF | TGTGCCAGCAGCCGAGAAGTAACAGGAAGGGCCGGGGCCAACGTCCTGACTTTC
TRBJ1-2 | TRBD1 | TRBV5-1 | . | CASSLAGDYRGDYGYTF | TGCGCCAGCAGCTTGGCCGGGGATTACAGGGGAGACTATGGCTACACCTTC
TRBJ1-3 | TRBD1 | TRBV2 | once | CANGTGLGNTIYF | TGTGCCAACGGGACAGGGCTTGGAAACACCATATATTTT
TRBJ1-2 | TRBD1 | TRBV6-1 | . | CASSSDRGTGYTF | TGTGCCAGCAGTTCGGACAGGGGGACTGGCTACACCTTC
TRBJ1-2 | . | TRBV19 | . | CASTEMKGVRNYGYTF | TGTGCCAGTACCGAAATGAAGGGGGTGAGGAACTATGGCTACACCTTC
TRBJ2-1 | TRBD2 | TRBV5-1 | . | CASSFTTVTRGAQFF | TGCGCCAGCAGCTTTACCACGGTCACGCGGGGGGCACAGTTCTTC
TRBJ1-4 | . | TRBV6-6 | . | CASSDGTLEKLFF | TGTGCCAGCAGTGACGGGACATTGGAAAAACTGTTTTTT